This TCR beta chain is from a study of blood T cell repertoires in COVID-19. As for the study in general: COVID-19 samples from acute and convalescent phases originated in the United States, Italy and Spain.

Libraries were prepared by immunoSEQ multiplex PCR; TCRdb keeps only in-frame clonotypes and omits some of them. Of around 480,000 clones listed, around 90% were seen once; the top ten hold around 0.7%. Trimming left V 4 bases short and J 6 bases short, with 12 bases between. Germline CDR1 and CDR2: SEHNR and FQNEAQ (reference sequence). The CDR3 is 14 residues long. Material for sequencing was PBMCs or T cells enriched from blood (not recorded which). The rearrangement joins TRBV7-9 to TRBJ1-4; D is ambiguous. The clonotype was recovered from a young woman who had recovered from COVID-19. CDR3 DNA sequence: TGTGCCAGCAGCTCCGCGCCGGGTTATGAAAAACTGTTTTTT. Residues: CASSSAPGYEKLFF.